One sample yielded the 24 T cell receptor beta chains listed below, sequenced in a study of blood T cell repertoires in COVID-19. Measured with immunoSEQ multiplex PCR; TCRdb has only the in-frame clones, and not every one. The sample carries about 25,000 clones, less than 90% recorded once. The sample comprised peripheral blood. All receptors come from a man in his 70s with active COVID-19.

This rearrangement joins TRBV18 to TRBJ1-2; 8 bases align to TRBD1. Germline-derived CDR1 and CDR2 are KGHSH and LQKENI. There are 14 residues in the CDR3. V was clipped by 4 bases and J by 3 bases; unmatched bases: 4. CDR3 sequence: CASSLDRGDYGYTF. CDR3 bases: TGTGCCAGCTCACTCGACAGGGGTGACTATGGCTACACCTTC.

The chain has TRBV7-3 and TRBJ1-1; D is unclear. The V gene's germline CDR1 is SGHTA and CDR2 FQGTGA. With 2 bases removed from V and 1 base from J, the gap between germline ends came to 14 bases. The CDR3 sequence is 16 residues long. CDR3 sequence: CASSLAIVVWNTEAFF. In nucleotides, the CDR3 is TGTGCCAGCAGCTTAGCCATCGTAGTGTGGAACACTGAAGCTTTCTTT.

The chain recombines TRBV21-1 with TRBJ1-5; the D call of TRBD1 is as the table states it, not checked on the DNA. TRBV21-1 constitutes a pseudogene. The CDR3 length is 23 residues. CDR3 sequence reads: CASSKALFSRGRGPTEGNQPQHF. The CDR3 bases are TGTGCCAGCAGCAAAGCGCTTTTCAGCCGGGGCAGGGGGCCCACTGAGGGCAATCAGCCCCAGCATTTT.

Here the CDR3 DNA reads TGCGCCAGCAGCTTGGTCAGGGCAGATACGCAGTATTTT. It specifies CASSLVRADTQYF. The rearrangement joins TRBV5-1 to TRBJ2-3; TRBD1 is a possible D gene (5 bases). The V gene's germline CDR1 is SGHRS and CDR2 YFSETQ. The V end was cut by 0 bases, the J end by 4 bases, with 6 bases between. The CDR3 extends over 13 amino acids.

The gene calls are TRBV18 and TRBJ1-1, with unresolved D. The V end was cut by 7 bases, the J end by 4 bases, with 13 bases between. The CDR3 has 13 residues. CDR1 is KGHSH, CDR2 LQKENI, per germline. DNA for the CDR3: TGTGCCAGCTTCCTCCAGGTTCTCACTGAAGCTTTCTTT. Encoded protein: CASFLQVLTEAFF.

J is TRBJ1-4 and V is TRBV4-3; D might be TRBD1 (5 bases). The length of the CDR3 is 19 residues. The germline V gene encodes CDR1 LGHNA and CDR2 YSLEER. Trimming shortened V by 1 base and J by 0 bases, and 18 bases separated the two germline ends. For the CDR3, the DNA is TGCGCCAGCAGCCAAGGTGGAGGGGAGGGGTATGCAACTAATGAAAAACTGTTTTTT. This codes for CASSQGGGEGYATNEKLFF.

This rearrangement joins TRBV18 to TRBJ2-7; 7 bases align to TRBD1. Germline V gives CDR1 KGHSH, CDR2 LQKENI. V shed 3 bases, J shed 3 bases, and the junction held 8 bases outside the gene matches. This CDR3 has 15 amino acids. CDR3 protein: CASSPGTDTRYEQYF. The CDR3 DNA follows: TGTGCCAGCTCACCTGGGACAGACACTCGCTACGAGCAGTACTTC.

DNA of the CDR3: TGTGCCAGTAGTCCCAGGGACTGGAGCTATGGCTACACCTTC. Amino acid sequence: CASSPRDWSYGYTF. V is TRBV19 and J is TRBJ1-2; perhaps TRBD1 as D (5 bases). Germline lookup yields CDR1 LNHDA and CDR2 SQIVND (reference sequence). The germline V and J ends were trimmed by 5 bases and 4 bases, with 14 bases remaining between them. The CDR3 consists of 14 residues.

The chain uses TRBV27 and TRBJ2-7; D gene uncertain. The CDR3 sequence is 13 residues long. Per the germline V gene, CDR1 is MNHEY and CDR2 is SMNVEV (reference sequence). The ends were cut back, 4 bases at V and 2 bases at J, with 9 bases in the middle. The CDR3 region has the DNA TGTGCCAGCAGTTCTCCCCCGGCCTACGAGCAGTACTTC. As protein: CASSSPPAYEQYF.

J is TRBJ1-6 and V is TRBV4-3, with 8 bases identical to TRBD1. Trimming cost V 1 base and J 7 bases; bases outside gene matches: 9. The CDR3 covers 17 residues. Germline V gene lookup returns CDR1 LGHNA and CDR2 YSLEER. The CDR3, as DNA: TGCGCCAGCAGCCAAGCCGCGCAGGACAGGGCGAATTCACCCCTCCACTTT. It is translated as CASSQAAQDRANSPLHF.

This clone was found once. This chain uses TRBV7-9 with TRBJ2-1; no clear D gene. This CDR3 comprises 16 residues. Germline lookup yields CDR1 SEHNR and CDR2 FQNEAQ (reference sequence). V was trimmed by 1 base and J by 0 bases, leaving 10 bases between them. The CDR3 loop is CASSLVALSSYNEQFF. The CDR3 DNA sequence: TGTGCCAGCAGCTTAGTGGCCTTAAGCTCCTACAATGAGCAGTTCTTC.

The V and J genes are TRBV30 and TRBJ2-2; a possible D gene is TRBD1 (5 bases). The CDR3 is 16 residues long. V lost 3 bases, J lost 5 bases, and 19 bases lay in between. Germline V gene data show CDR1 as GTSNPN and CDR2 as SVGIG (reference sequence). The CDR3 loop reads CAWSPPPGRDTGELFF. For the CDR3, the DNA is TGTGCCTGGAGCCCTCCCCCAGGGCGCGATACCGGGGAGCTGTTTTTT.

The V call is TRBV10-3, the J call TRBJ2-7, with a possible D match to TRBD2 (7 bases). Germline V gives CDR1 ENHRY, CDR2 SYGVKD. CDR3 length: 13 residues. Trimming cost V 11 bases and J 7 bases, with 21 bases left between them. The CDR3 here is CAVHGGANGEQYF. The CDR3, as DNA: TGTGCCGTCCATGGGGGGGCCAACGGAGAGCAGTACTTC.

This chain uses TRBV4-3 with TRBJ1-2; tentatively, D is TRBD1 (5 bases). The CDR3 is 15 amino acids. Germline V gene lookup returns CDR1 LGHNA and CDR2 YSLEER. V lost 0 bases and J lost 2, with 10 bases in between. CDR3 nucleotide sequence: TGCGCCAGCAGCCAAGATTACAGGACCAACTATGGCTACACCTTC. Residues: CASSQDYRTNYGYTF.

This chain joins TRBV5-1 and TRBJ2-2, with TRBD1 matching 10 bases. With V trimmed by 4 bases and J by 3 bases, 6 bases remained unmatched. CDR3 length equals 16 residues. CDR1 is SGHRS and CDR2 is YFSETQ in the germline V gene. The CDR3 loop reads CASSQGGTGDTGELFF. CDR3 in DNA: TGCGCCAGCAGCCAGGGTGGGACAGGGGACACCGGGGAGCTGTTTTTT.

This chain connects TRBV15 to TRBJ2-7, with D possibly matching TRBD2 (5 bases). The V and J ends lost 1 base and 2 bases respectively, with 12 bases between them. CDR1 and CDR2 (germline): LNHNV, YYDKDF (reference sequence). The CDR3 runs 15 residues. The CDR3 loop is CATSRGETGTYEQYF. The CDR3 bases are TGTGCCACCAGCAGAGGGGAGACCGGCACCTACGAGCAGTACTTC.

The chain employs TRBV30 and TRBJ2-5; 9 positions agree with TRBD1. Looked up from germline, CDR1 is GTSNPN and CDR2 is SVGIG (reference sequence). The junction had 5 bases not matched to a gene; V was cut back by 5 bases and J by 4 bases. CDR3 size: 13 residues. The CDR3 nucleotides read TGTGCCTGGGTGACAGGGGGAAGAGAGACCCAGTACTTC. This sequence encodes CAWVTGGRETQYF.

The rearrangement links TRBV2 to TRBJ1-1; weak D call: TRBD1 (6 bases). V dropped 4 bases and J dropped 0 bases, with 9 bases sitting between them. The CDR3 has 14 residues. Germline V CDR1 and CDR2: SNHLY, FYNNEI. The DNA for the CDR3 is TGTGCCAGCAGTGGGGGGCCCATGAACACTGAAGCTTTCTTT. Protein sequence: CASSGGPMNTEAFF.

V gene TRBV29-1 combines with J gene TRBJ2-3; TRBD1 matches at 8 bases. The V segment lost 7 bases and the J segment 2 bases; nucleotides outside the gene matches: 5. The germline CDR1 and CDR2 sequences are SQVTM and ANQGSEA. CDR3 size: 13 residues. For the CDR3, the DNA is TGCAGCGGAAGGACAGGGAACACAGATACGCAGTATTTT. Translation gives CSGRTGNTDTQYF.

V is TRBV18 and J is TRBJ2-4, with 9 bases matching TRBD1. V was pared by 2 bases and J by 5 bases, with 4 bases of the junction left unmatched. This CDR3 region has 15 residues. CDR1 is KGHSH, CDR2 LQKENI, per germline. The CDR3 loop is CASSPFNRGQNIQYF. DNA of the CDR3: TGTGCCAGCTCACCATTTAACAGGGGGCAAAACATTCAGTACTTC. The whole variable domain, remainder taken from reference TRBV18 and TRBJ2-4, is NAGVMQNPRHLVRRRGQEARLRCSPMKGHSHVYWYRQLPEEGLKFMVYLQKENIIDESGMPKERFSAEFPKEGPSILRIQQVVRGDSAAYFCASSPFNRGQNIQYFGAGTRLSVL.

This chain connects TRBV7-8 to TRBJ2-1, with TRBD2 identical over 8 bases. The V gene end was trimmed by 0 bases and the J gene end by 4 bases; junction bases not matched to a gene: 5. CDR3 length equals 16 residues. Germline CDR1 and CDR2: SGHVS and FQNEAQ. CDR3 DNA sequence: TGTGCCAGCAGCTTAGCGACGCGGGGGGCTTACAATGAGCAGTTCTTC. Residues: CASSLATRGAYNEQFF.

This clone was recorded only once. The chain employs TRBV7-2 and TRBJ1-1; D might be TRBD1 (5 bases). The CDR3 has 15 amino acids. Germline V gene sequence: CDR1 SGHTA, CDR2 FQGNSA. The ends were cut back, 4 bases at V and 0 bases at J, with 12 bases in the middle. CDR3 region: CASSSSGILNTEAFF. The CDR3 nucleotides are TGTGCCAGCAGCTCCTCAGGGATCCTGAACACTGAAGCTTTCTTT.

The V call is TRBV5-1, the J call TRBJ2-6; unclear D gene. The CDR3 contains 17 residues. Germline CDR1 and CDR2: SGHRS and YFSETQ. V lost 5 bases and J lost 0, with 15 bases in between. The CDR3 spells CASRKAGLSSGANVLTF. Here the CDR3 DNA reads TGCGCCAGCAGAAAGGCAGGCCTAAGCTCTGGGGCCAACGTCCTGACTTTC.

The chain links TRBV9 to TRBJ2-1; TRBD2 matches 14 bases. V lost 4 bases to trimming and J lost 0 bases; unmatched junction nucleotides: 9. Germline loops: CDR1 SGDLS, CDR2 YYNGEE. This CDR3 region has 19 residues. The CDR3 loop is CASSPRTSGGLSSYNEQFF. The DNA for the CDR3 is TGTGCCAGCAGCCCTCGGACTAGCGGGGGGTTAAGCTCCTACAATGAGCAGTTCTTC.